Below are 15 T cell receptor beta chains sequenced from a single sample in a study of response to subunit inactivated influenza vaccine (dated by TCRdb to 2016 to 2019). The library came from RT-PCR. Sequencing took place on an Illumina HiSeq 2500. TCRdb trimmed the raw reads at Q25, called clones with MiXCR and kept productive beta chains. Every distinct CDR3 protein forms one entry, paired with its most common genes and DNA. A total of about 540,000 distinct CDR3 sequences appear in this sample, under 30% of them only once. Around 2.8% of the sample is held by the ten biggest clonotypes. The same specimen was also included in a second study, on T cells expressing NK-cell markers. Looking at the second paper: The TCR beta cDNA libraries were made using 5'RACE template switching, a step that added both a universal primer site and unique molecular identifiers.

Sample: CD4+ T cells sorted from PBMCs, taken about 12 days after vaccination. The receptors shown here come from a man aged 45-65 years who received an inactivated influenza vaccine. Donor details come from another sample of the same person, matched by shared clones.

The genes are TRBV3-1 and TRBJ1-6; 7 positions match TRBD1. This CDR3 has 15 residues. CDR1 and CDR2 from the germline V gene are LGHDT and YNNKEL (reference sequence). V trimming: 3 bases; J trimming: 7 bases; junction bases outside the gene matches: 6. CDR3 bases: TGTGCCAGCAGCCAGCAAGGGACAGAGAATTCACCCCTCCACTTT. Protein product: CASSQQGTENSPLHF.

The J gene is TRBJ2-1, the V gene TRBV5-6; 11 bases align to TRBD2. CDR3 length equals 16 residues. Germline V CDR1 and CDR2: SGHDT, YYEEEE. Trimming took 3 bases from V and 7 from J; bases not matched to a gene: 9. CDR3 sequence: CASSWATSGIINEQFF. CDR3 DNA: TGTGCCAGCAGCTGGGCGACTAGCGGGATTATAAATGAGCAGTTCTTC.

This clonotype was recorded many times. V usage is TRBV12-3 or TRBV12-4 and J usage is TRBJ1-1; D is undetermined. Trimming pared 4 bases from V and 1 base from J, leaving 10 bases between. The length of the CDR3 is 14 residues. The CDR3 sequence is CASSYGRGNTEAFF. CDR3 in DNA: TGTGCCAGCAGTTATGGTCGGGGGAACACTGAAGCTTTCTTT.

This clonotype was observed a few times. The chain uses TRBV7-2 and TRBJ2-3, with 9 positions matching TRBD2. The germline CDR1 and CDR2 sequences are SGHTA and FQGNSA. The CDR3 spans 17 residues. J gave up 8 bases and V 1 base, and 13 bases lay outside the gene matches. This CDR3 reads CASSLGLAGISMGTQYF. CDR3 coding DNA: TGTGCCAGCAGCTTAGGCCTAGCGGGGATCTCAATGGGTACGCAGTATTTT.

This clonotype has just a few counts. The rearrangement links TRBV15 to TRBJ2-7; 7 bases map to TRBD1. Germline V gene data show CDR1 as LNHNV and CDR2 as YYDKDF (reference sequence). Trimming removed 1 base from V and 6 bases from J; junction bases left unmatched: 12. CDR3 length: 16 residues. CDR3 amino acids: CATSRGPRQGGIEQYF. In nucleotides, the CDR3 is TGTGCCACCAGCAGAGGCCCTAGACAGGGCGGCATCGAGCAGTACTTC.

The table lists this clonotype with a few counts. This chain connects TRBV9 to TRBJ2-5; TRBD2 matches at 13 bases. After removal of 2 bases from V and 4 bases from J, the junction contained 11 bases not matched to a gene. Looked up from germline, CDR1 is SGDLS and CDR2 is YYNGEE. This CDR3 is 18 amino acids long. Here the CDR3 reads CASSVRGLAGLEGETQYF. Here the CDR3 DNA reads TGTGCCAGCAGCGTGCGGGGACTAGCGGGACTAGAGGGAGAGACCCAGTACTTC.

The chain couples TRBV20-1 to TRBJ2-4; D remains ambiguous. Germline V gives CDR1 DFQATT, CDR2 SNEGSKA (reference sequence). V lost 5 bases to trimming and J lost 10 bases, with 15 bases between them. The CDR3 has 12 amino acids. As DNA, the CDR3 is TGCAGTGCTCAGAGACCCGAGGAGATTCAGTACTTC. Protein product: CSAQRPEEIQYF.

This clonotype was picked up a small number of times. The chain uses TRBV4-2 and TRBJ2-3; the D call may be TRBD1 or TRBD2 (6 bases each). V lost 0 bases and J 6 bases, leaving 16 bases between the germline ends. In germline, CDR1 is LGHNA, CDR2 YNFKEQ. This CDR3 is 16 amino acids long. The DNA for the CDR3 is TGTGCCAGCAGCCAAGACCTTTCGGGGGCCAGGGATACGCAGTATTTT. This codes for CASSQDLSGARDTQYF.

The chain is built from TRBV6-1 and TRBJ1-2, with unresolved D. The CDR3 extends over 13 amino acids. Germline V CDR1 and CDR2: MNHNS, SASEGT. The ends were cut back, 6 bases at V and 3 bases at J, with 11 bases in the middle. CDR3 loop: CASSTHPDYGYTF. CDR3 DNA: TGTGCCAGCAGCACACACCCGGACTATGGCTACACCTTC.

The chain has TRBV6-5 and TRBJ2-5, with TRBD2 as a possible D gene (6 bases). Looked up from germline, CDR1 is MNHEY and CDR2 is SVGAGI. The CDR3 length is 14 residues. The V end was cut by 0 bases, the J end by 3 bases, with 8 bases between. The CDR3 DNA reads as TGTGCCAGCAGTTACTCAGGGAGGAAAGAGACCCAGTACTTC. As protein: CASSYSGRKETQYF.

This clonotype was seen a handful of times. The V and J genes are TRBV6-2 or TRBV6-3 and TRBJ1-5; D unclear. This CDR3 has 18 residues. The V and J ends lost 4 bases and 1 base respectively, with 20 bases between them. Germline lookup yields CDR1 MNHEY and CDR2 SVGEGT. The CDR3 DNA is TGTGCCAGCAGTTCCTGGAGGACGGGGTTGGTAAGCAATCAGCCCCAGCATTTT. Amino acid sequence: CASSSWRTGLVSNQPQHF.

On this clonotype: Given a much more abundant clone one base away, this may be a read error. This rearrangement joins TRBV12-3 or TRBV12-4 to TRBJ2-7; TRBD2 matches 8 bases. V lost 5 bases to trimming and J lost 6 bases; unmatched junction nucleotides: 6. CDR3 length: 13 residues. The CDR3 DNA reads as TGTGCCAGCAGTCTCAGCGGGAGCTCCGAGCAGTACTTC. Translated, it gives CASSLSGSSEQYF.

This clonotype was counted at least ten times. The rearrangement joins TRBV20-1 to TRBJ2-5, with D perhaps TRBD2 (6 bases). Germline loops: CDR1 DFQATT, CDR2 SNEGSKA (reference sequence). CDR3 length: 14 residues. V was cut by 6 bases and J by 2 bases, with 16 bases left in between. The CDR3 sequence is CSARRPSAQETQYF. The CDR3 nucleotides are TGCAGTGCGCGTAGGCCTAGCGCTCAAGAGACCCAGTACTTC.

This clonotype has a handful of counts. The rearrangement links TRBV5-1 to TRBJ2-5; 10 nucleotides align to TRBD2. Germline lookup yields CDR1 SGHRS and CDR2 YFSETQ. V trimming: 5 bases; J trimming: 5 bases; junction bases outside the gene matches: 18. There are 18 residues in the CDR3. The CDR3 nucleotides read TGCGCCAGCAGACGAAATGATCAGCGGGAGGGCCGGGAGGAGACCCAGTACTTC. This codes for CASRRNDQREGREETQYF.

The CDR3 sequence: CASSSHPDRGVRGYTF. The CDR3 bases are TGTGCCAGCAGTTCCCACCCAGACAGGGGGGTTCGCGGCTACACCTTC. The chain is built from TRBV28 and TRBJ1-2; 9 bases are shared with TRBD1. V was clipped by 4 bases and J by 8 bases; unmatched bases: 14. Looked up from germline, CDR1 is MDHEN and CDR2 is SYDVKM. CDR3 size: 16 residues.